One sample yielded the 21 T cell receptor beta chains listed below, sequenced in a study of cytomegalovirus exposure and HLA in healthy donors. The PCR was carried out with 60 Vbeta primers and 13 Jbeta primers. Only in-frame clones appear in the TCRdb table, and some are missing; sequencing was by immunoSEQ multiplex PCR. The sample includes 50,000 to 75,000 clones, 70% to 75% of them seen just once. The sequenced sample was PBMCs. These receptors all come from a man between 25 and 39 years old in good health and CMV-seropositive.

This chain connects TRBV6-5 to TRBJ2-7; 7 nucleotides align to TRBD2. The V segment lost 2 bases and the J segment 0 bases; nucleotides outside the gene matches: 4. CDR3 length: 15 amino acids. CDR1 MNHEY and CDR2 SVGAGI come from the germline V gene. The CDR3 DNA is TGTGCCAGCAGTTACGGGGAGGGCCACTCCTACGAGCAGTACTTC. Translated: CASSYGEGHSYEQYF.

Note on this clone: Mismatch with germline at one junction end may stem from a read error. V and J are TRBV4-2 and TRBJ1-1, with D possibly matching TRBD1 (6 bases). The CDR3 consists of 11 residues. CDR1 and CDR2 (germline): LGHNA, YNFKEQ. The CDR3 region is CASSQDAGALF. DNA for the CDR3: TGTGCCAGCAGCCAAGATGCAGGGGCGCTCTTT.

This chain connects TRBV28 to TRBJ1-1; D call uncertain. From germline, CDR1 is MDHEN and CDR2 SYDVKM. The length of the CDR3 is 12 residues. V was trimmed by 6 bases and J by 3 bases, leaving 8 bases between them. The CDR3 loop reads CASSDSHTEAFF. The CDR3 bases are TGTGCCAGCAGCGACTCGCACACTGAAGCTTTCTTT. Drawing the rest from reference TRBV28 and TRBJ1-1, the complete variable domain is DVKVTQSSRYLVKRTGEKVFLECVQDMDHENMFWYRQDPGLGLRLIYFSYDVKMKEKGDIPEGYSVSREKKERFSLILESASTNQTSMYLCASSDSHTEAFFGQGTRLTVV.

This clone is a singleton in its sample. The V and J genes are TRBV9 and TRBJ2-5; unclear D gene. Germline V gene sequence: CDR1 SGDLS, CDR2 YYNGEE. The CDR3 is made up of 15 amino acids. The V gene lost 0 bases and the J gene lost 1 base, with 10 bases spanning the gap. CDR3 residues: CASSVAVAVQETQYF. The CDR3 DNA sequence: TGTGCCAGCAGCGTAGCTGTCGCGGTCCAAGAGACCCAGTACTTC.

The chain couples TRBV4-2 to TRBJ2-3; 8 bases are a match to TRBD2. The CDR3 sequence is 15 residues long. The junction had 1 base not matched to a gene; V was cut back by 0 bases and J by 2 bases. Germline CDR1 is LGHNA and CDR2 is YNFKEQ. The CDR3 reads CASSQDSGTTDTQYF. The DNA for the CDR3 is TGTGCCAGCAGCCAAGATAGCGGGACCACAGATACGCAGTATTTT.

This chain joins TRBV6-6 and TRBJ2-3; TRBD2 aligns across 7 bases. This CDR3 is built from 15 residues. CDR1 MNHNY and CDR2 SVGAGI come from the germline V gene (reference sequence). The V segment lost 6 bases and the J segment 0 bases; nucleotides outside the gene matches: 6. The CDR3 loop is CASRPAGDSTDTQYF. The CDR3, as DNA: TGTGCCAGCAGGCCGGCGGGGGATAGCACAGATACGCAGTATTTT.

The J gene is TRBJ2-7, the V gene TRBV7-2, with TRBD2 matching 10 bases. Per germline, CDR1 SGHTA and CDR2 FQGNSA. Losses at the gene ends were 6 bases for V and 2 bases for J; bases not matched to a gene: 7. The CDR3 loop spans 15 amino acids. CDR3 nucleotides: TGTGCCAGCAGGAAAACTAGCGGGGACACCTACGAGCAGTACTTC. Translating gives CASRKTSGDTYEQYF.

In this sample, this clone turned up a few times. The rearrangement uses TRBV15 and TRBJ1-4, with 9 positions matching TRBD1. Germline trimming cut 1 base from V and 8 bases from J; bases unmatched to any gene: 2. Looked up from germline, CDR1 is LNHNV and CDR2 is YYDKDF (reference sequence). This CDR3 spans 14 amino acids. The CDR3 DNA reads as TGTGCCACCAGCAGAGTCGGACAGGGGGAAAAACTGTTTTTT. Protein: CATSRVGQGEKLFF.

The rearrangement uses TRBV19 and TRBJ1-5, with TRBD1 matching over 9 bases. This CDR3 has 17 residues. V lost 2 bases, J lost 6 bases, and 11 bases stayed unmatched. Germline CDR1 is LNHDA and CDR2 is SQIVND (reference sequence). The CDR3, as DNA: TGTGCCAGTAGTATAACAGGGGGCGGCAGGGGAGGTCAGCCCCAGCATTTT. Amino acid sequence: CASSITGGGRGGQPQHF. Filled out from reference TRBV19 and TRBJ1-5, the complete variable domain reads DGGITQSPKYLFRKEGQNVTLSCEQNLNHDAMYWYRQDPGQGLRLIYYSQIVNDFQKGDIAEGYSVSREKKESFPLTVTSAQKNPTAFYLCASSITGGGRGGQPQHFGDGTRLSIL.

The count of this clone is one. The chain combines TRBV30 with TRBJ2-7, with D maybe TRBD1 (6 bases). CDR1 is GTSNPN, CDR2 SVGIG, per germline (reference sequence). The CDR3 has 11 residues. V dropped 5 bases and J dropped 10 bases, with 15 bases sitting between them. CDR3 sequence (DNA): TGTGCCTGGGCGGACAGCGCTCTACAGTACTTC. As protein: CAWADSALQYF.

The V gene is TRBV14, the J gene TRBJ1-1; possible D gene TRBD1, 6 bases. The CDR3 runs 12 residues. Trimming took off 4 bases at V and 7 bases at J, with 10 bases between the two ends. CDR1 is SGHDN and CDR2 is FVKESK in the germline V gene. Written as DNA, the CDR3 is TGTGCCAGCAGCCGGCAGGGGATTGAAGCTTTCTTT. It yields the protein CASSRQGIEAFF.

Comment on this clone: One end of the junction does not line up with germline, which may come from a read error. The gene calls are TRBV7-9 and TRBJ1-5; D remains ambiguous. CDR1 is SEHNR and CDR2 is FQNEAQ in the germline V gene (reference sequence). The CDR3 sequence is 16 residues long. In DNA, the CDR3 is TGTTCCAGCAGCCAAGGAGTCAAGGGAGGCAATCAGCCCCAGCATTTT. Amino acid sequence: CSSSQGVKGGNQPQHF.

The rearrangement joins TRBV9 to TRBJ1-5; 7 bases align to TRBD1. The V segment lost 7 bases and the J segment 0 bases; nucleotides outside the gene matches: 7. The length of the CDR3 is 15 residues. Per germline, CDR1 SGDLS and CDR2 YYNGEE. CDR3 nucleotides: TGTGCCAGCGGACAGGCGGGCCATAGCAATCAGCCCCAGCATTTT. Protein sequence: CASGQAGHSNQPQHF.

The chain carries TRBV7-9 and TRBJ2-7; 7 nucleotides line up with TRBD1. Germline trimming cut 1 base from V and 3 bases from J; bases unmatched to any gene: 6. The CDR3 spans 15 residues. Germline lookup yields CDR1 SEHNR and CDR2 FQNEAQ (reference sequence). The CDR3 sequence is CASSLEKGAGYEQYF. The CDR3 DNA is TGTGCCAGCAGCTTAGAGAAGGGGGCGGGCTACGAGCAGTACTTC. The variable domain in full, completed from reference TRBV7-9 and TRBJ2-7, reads DTGVSQNPRHKITKRGQNVTFRCDPISEHNRLYWYRQTLGQGPEFLTYFQNEAQLEKSRLLSDRFSAERPKGSFSTLEIQRTEQGDSAMYLCASSLEKGAGYEQYFGPGTRLTVT.

In this sample, this clone turned up a few times. The J gene is TRBJ2-1, the V gene TRBV4-1; TRBD2 agrees at 11 bases. The length of the CDR3 is 16 residues. The germline gives CDR1 MGHRA, CDR2 YSYEKL. Unmatched junction bases numbered 2, after V lost 0 bases and J lost 4 bases. The CDR3 DNA reads as TGCGCCAGCAGCCAAGAAACTAGCGGGGGATACAATGAGCAGTTCTTC. The encoded protein is CASSQETSGGYNEQFF.

CDR3 coding DNA: TGTGCCAGCCTCCGGGGACAGGGGAATAGGAATGAGCAGTTCTTC. It yields the protein CASLRGQGNRNEQFF. This chain links TRBV19 with TRBJ2-1, with 10 positions matching TRBD1. This CDR3 has 15 amino acids. Losses at the gene ends were 9 bases for V and 7 bases for J; bases not matched to a gene: 12. Germline values: CDR1 LNHDA, CDR2 SQIVND (reference sequence).

The chain couples TRBV28 to TRBJ2-6; possible D gene TRBD1, 6 bases. This CDR3 region has 20 residues. V lost 5 bases, J lost 2 bases, and 25 bases lay in between. Germline V gene sequence: CDR1 MDHEN, CDR2 SYDVKM. The CDR3 sequence: CASSRRKISTGHPGANVLTF. CDR3 DNA sequence: TGTGCCAGCAGTCGCCGCAAGATCTCGACAGGACATCCTGGGGCCAACGTCCTGACTTTC.

The chain combines TRBV4-1 with TRBJ2-7; 13 positions agree with TRBD2. J was trimmed by 4 bases and V by 0 bases; bases with no gene match: 9. Per the germline V gene, CDR1 is MGHRA and CDR2 is YSYEKL. There are 18 residues in the CDR3. The CDR3 region is CASSQDLAPTSGGYEQYF. DNA for the CDR3: TGCGCCAGCAGCCAAGACCTAGCCCCGACTAGCGGGGGGTACGAGCAGTACTTC.

J is TRBJ1-1 and V is TRBV2; D uncertain. The V end lost 7 bases, the J end lost 1 base, and 13 bases lay between the germline ends. This CDR3 is 14 amino acids long. The germline gives CDR1 SNHLY, CDR2 FYNNEI. The CDR3 region is CASTAWEANTEAFF. The CDR3 DNA is TGTGCCAGCACGGCCTGGGAGGCGAACACTGAAGCTTTCTTT.

This chain uses TRBV28 with TRBJ1-1; weak D call: TRBD1 (5 bases). Germline CDR1 is MDHEN and CDR2 is SYDVKM. The CDR3 is 15 residues long. Trimming removed 6 bases from V and 5 bases from J, with 19 bases in between. The CDR3 spells CASSSGTLGRTEAFF. CDR3 DNA: TGTGCCAGCAGCTCCGGGACCCTCGGGAGGACTGAAGCTTTCTTT.

This clone has a handful of counts. The chain has TRBV29-1 and TRBJ2-1, with 10 bases aligning to TRBD1. CDR1 and CDR2 from the germline V gene are SQVTM and ANQGSEA. J lost 7 bases, V lost 6 bases, and 6 bases had no gene match. The CDR3 loop spans 13 amino acids. This chain's CDR3 is CSVRDRGRNEQFF. DNA for the CDR3: TGCAGCGTCCGGGACAGGGGCCGAAATGAGCAGTTCTTC.